The present entry profiles one T cell receptor (beta chain) with its context. The repertoire was sequenced with immunoSEQ multiplex PCR; TCRdb's copy has only in-frame clones and lacks some. The sample has some 2 million clones, about 95% seen once. The data are from a study of shared clonotypes between healthy human individuals. Naive CD8 cells lacked CD45RO and underwent positive selection for CCR7, leaving out terminally differentiated effector memory CD45RA+ cells. This CDR3 spans 14 amino acids. Trimming pared 6 bases from V and 5 bases from J, leaving 20 bases between. Germline CDR1 is SQVTM and CDR2 is ANQGSEA.

Specimen: naive CD8+ T cells sorted from blood. This TCR derives from a man younger than 30 in good health. The rearrangement uses TRBV29-1 and TRBJ2-7; the D gene could be TRBD1 or TRBD2 (5 bases each). DNA of the CDR3: TGCAGCGTCGCCGGGACCGACTGGTTCGACGAGCAGTACTTC. Translation: CSVAGTDWFDEQYF.